This TCR beta chain was identified in a study of patients and donors after allogeneic stem cell transplantation. Germline CDR1 SNHLY, CDR2 FYNNEI. The CDR3 is made up of 14 amino acids. V was pared by 7 bases and J by 9 bases, with 15 bases of the junction left unmatched. TCRdb fed the RT-PCR reads into MiXCR, producing one record per CDR3 protein. The table lists under 200,000 distinct CDR3 sequences, approximately 28% of them singletons, with about 3.3% in the top ten. What was sequenced was blood, either unsorted or a sorted T cell fraction (not recorded which). The rearrangement uses TRBV2 and TRBJ2-7, with 7 bases lining up with TRBD1. This receptor was obtained from a human donor who was either an allogeneic HSCT recipient or a stem cell or donor lymphocyte infusion donor (not recorded which). It is not recorded whose cells these are; they may come from a transplant donor. The CDR3 region has the DNA TGTGCCAGCACCAGTGAGACAGGGACCCTAGGGCAGTACTTC. It is translated as CASTSETGTLGQYF.